The 10 T cell receptor beta chains in this list originate from one sample, sequenced in a study of cytomegalovirus exposure and HLA in healthy donors. The PCR was carried out with 60 Vbeta primers and 13 Jbeta primers. Using immunoSEQ multiplex PCR, the repertoire was profiled, and TCRdb retains in-frame clones only, with some absent. In the table there are under 250,000 clones, about four fifths of which are singletons. The sample taken for sequencing was PBMCs. All receptors derive from a man aged 40-55 years in good health and CMV-seropositive.

The V call is TRBV11-2, the J call TRBJ2-1; TRBD2 might be the D (6 bases). CDR3 length equals 16 residues. Trimming stripped 5 bases from V and 4 bases from J, with 18 bases between. The germline CDR1 and CDR2 sequences are SGHAT and FQNNGV. CDR3 bases: TGTGCCAGCAGCCCAGTGGACGGGCGGGAATACAATGAGCAGTTCTTC. This encodes CASSPVDGREYNEQFF.

The chain joins TRBV10-2 to TRBJ1-5; 12 bases are shared with TRBD1. The CDR3 runs 16 residues. The V segment lost 3 bases and the J segment 4 bases; nucleotides outside the gene matches: 4. Germline CDR1 and CDR2: WSHSY and SAAADI. The CDR3 coding sequence is TGCGCCAGCAGTGATTGGGACAGGGGGCAAAATCAGCCCCAGCATTTT. Translation gives CASSDWDRGQNQPQHF.

This sequence joins TRBV5-8 and TRBJ2-3; 9 bases agree with TRBD2. CDR1 SGHTS and CDR2 YDEGEE come from the germline V gene. The CDR3 extends over 15 amino acids. The J segment lost 3 bases and the V segment lost 3 bases, leaving 5 bases of the junction unmatched. CDR3 nucleotides: TGTGCCAGCAGCTGGCTAGCGGGATCGACAGATACGCAGTATTTT. Protein product: CASSWLAGSTDTQYF.

This clone was picked up one time. The chain carries TRBV2 and TRBJ2-7; D is perhaps TRBD1 (5 bases). Germline V gene data show CDR1 as SNHLY and CDR2 as FYNNEI. V was clipped by 1 base and J by 5 bases, with 9 bases between them. CDR3 length: 13 amino acids. In DNA, the CDR3 is TGTGCCAGCAGTGAAGACAGGCTGCACGAGCAGTACTTC. It specifies CASSEDRLHEQYF.

The J gene is TRBJ2-3, the V gene TRBV5-6; 10 bases are a match to TRBD2. Germline lookup yields CDR1 SGHDT and CDR2 YYEEEE. The CDR3 runs to 16 residues. J lost 2 bases, V lost 1 base, and 4 bases had no gene match. CDR3 sequence reads: CASSLRTSGITDTQYF. CDR3 in DNA: TGTGCCAGCAGCTTGAGAACTAGCGGGATCACAGATACGCAGTATTTT.

The rearrangement joins TRBV2 to TRBJ1-4; the D is unclear. With 0 bases removed from V and 6 bases from J, the gap between germline ends came to 11 bases. Germline CDR1 reads SNHLY; CDR2 reads FYNNEI. The CDR3 is 15 residues long. CDR3 DNA: TGTGCCAGCAGTGAAGCGCCCCGAGGCGATGAAAAACTGTTTTTT. It yields the protein CASSEAPRGDEKLFF.

The chain employs TRBV28 and TRBJ2-2; 7 bases line up with TRBD1. The germline V gene has CDR1 MDHEN and CDR2 SYDVKM. Trimming at V came to 5 bases and at J to 5 bases, leaving 8 bases not matched to a gene. The CDR3 runs to 15 residues. CDR3 bases: TGTGCCAGCAGTCCCGGGACAGTGAAAACCGGGGAGCTGTTTTTT. Protein: CASSPGTVKTGELFF.

V is TRBV7-2 and J is TRBJ1-5; 7 bases align to TRBD1. This CDR3 spans 15 amino acids. From germline, CDR1 is SGHTA and CDR2 FQGNSA. The V and J ends lost 5 bases and 4 bases, in that order; junction bases with no gene match: 8. CDR3: CASSPQGTANQPQHF. The CDR3 DNA follows: TGTGCCAGCAGCCCGCAAGGGACAGCAAATCAGCCCCAGCATTTT.

V usage is TRBV7-9 and J usage is TRBJ1-4; D is uncertain. The length of the CDR3 is 17 residues. Trimming removed 4 bases from V and 7 bases from J, with 22 bases in between. The germline gives CDR1 SEHNR, CDR2 FQNEAQ (reference sequence). The CDR3 loop is CASSYPSDRGGREKLFF. Written as DNA, the CDR3 is TGTGCCAGCAGCTACCCCTCAGACCGCGGTGGTCGTGAAAAACTGTTTTTT.

This chain joins TRBV6-4 and TRBJ2-3; 9 nucleotides agree with TRBD2. Germline V CDR1 and CDR2: MRHNA, SNTAGT. The CDR3 covers 16 residues. Trimming removed 2 bases from V and 1 base from J; junction bases left unmatched: 4. CDR3 protein: CASSDSGRRGTDTQYF. CDR3 sequence (DNA): TGTGCCAGCAGTGACAGCGGGAGGAGAGGCACAGATACGCAGTATTTT.